This entry is about one T cell receptor beta chain. Its target is not known. The sample belongs to a study of Graves' ophthalmopathy and Graves' hyperthyroidism. Study-level points and caveats: The model predicted ophthalmopathy progression with roughly 70% sensitivity and around 72% specificity. In blood, most expanded thyroid clonotypes above 0.001 frequency were also detected.

Trimming left V 0 bases short and J 1 base short, with 9 bases between. This CDR3 spans 16 amino acids. Germline loops: CDR1 LNHNV, CDR2 YYDKDF (reference sequence). RNA served as the template for amplifying TCR beta CDR3 regions. An initial RT-PCR round employing HTBI primers preceded a second-round multiplex PCR. A single record per CDR3 protein comes from TCRdb applying MiXCR to the multiplex PCR reads. This table has around 1,000,000 distinct CDR3 sequences, about 40% appearing once. V gene TRBV15 combines with J gene TRBJ2-2; D is possibly TRBD1 (6 bases). The sample consisted of peripheral blood or thyroid tissue (not recorded which). The receptor was isolated from an adult man with Graves' hyperthyroidism. CDR3 sequence: CATSRDKQGNTGELFF. Written as DNA, the CDR3 is TGTGCCACCAGCAGAGACAAACAGGGGAACACCGGGGAGCTGTTTTTT.